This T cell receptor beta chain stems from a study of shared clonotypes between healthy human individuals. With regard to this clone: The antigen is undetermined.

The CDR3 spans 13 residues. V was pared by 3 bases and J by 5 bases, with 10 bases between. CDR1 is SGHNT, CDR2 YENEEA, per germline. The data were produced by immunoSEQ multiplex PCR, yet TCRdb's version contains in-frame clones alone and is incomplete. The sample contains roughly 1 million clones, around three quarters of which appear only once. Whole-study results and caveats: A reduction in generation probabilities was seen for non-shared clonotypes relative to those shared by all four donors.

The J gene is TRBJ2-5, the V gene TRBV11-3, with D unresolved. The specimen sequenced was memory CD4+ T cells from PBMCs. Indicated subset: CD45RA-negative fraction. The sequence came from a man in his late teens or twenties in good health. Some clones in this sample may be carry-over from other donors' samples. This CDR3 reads CASSFSAKETQYF. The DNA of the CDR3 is TGTGCCAGCAGCTTTTCAGCTAAGGAGACCCAGTACTTC. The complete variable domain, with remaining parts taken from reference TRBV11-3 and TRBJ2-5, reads EAGVVQSPRYKIIEKKQPVAFWCNPISGHNTLYWYLQNLGQGPELLIRYENEEAVDDSQLPKDRFSAERLKGVDSTLKIQPAELGDSAVYLCASSFSAKETQYFGPGTRLLVL.